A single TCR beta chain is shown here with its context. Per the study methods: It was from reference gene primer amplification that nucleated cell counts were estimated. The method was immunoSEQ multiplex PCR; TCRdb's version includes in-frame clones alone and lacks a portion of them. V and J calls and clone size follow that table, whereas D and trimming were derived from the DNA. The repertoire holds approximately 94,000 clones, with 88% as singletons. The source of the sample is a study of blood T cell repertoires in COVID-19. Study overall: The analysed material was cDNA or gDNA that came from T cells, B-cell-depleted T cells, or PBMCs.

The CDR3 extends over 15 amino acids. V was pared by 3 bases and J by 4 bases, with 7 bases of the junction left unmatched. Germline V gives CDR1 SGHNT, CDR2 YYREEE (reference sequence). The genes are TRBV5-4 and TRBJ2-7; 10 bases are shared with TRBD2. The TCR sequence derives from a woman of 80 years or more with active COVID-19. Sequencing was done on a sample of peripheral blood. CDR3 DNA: TGTGCCAGCAGCTCCCCAGCGGGAGGGGGGTACGAGCAGTACTTC. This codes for CASSSPAGGGYEQYF.